This T cell receptor (beta chain) came from a study of identical twins listed by TCRdb under 2016. Some background on the complete study: The study deep-sequenced TCR alpha and beta repertoires from monozygotic twins, unrelated adults of various ages and cord blood to test whether fetal clonotypes persist. Replicate twin experiments were performed at different times using different library preparation protocols to rule out contamination.

Library preparation was by 5' RACE. The sequencer listed for this sample is Illumina HiSeq 2000. Template switching added a universal primer binding site, and the final cDNA carried a unique molecular identifier that allowed TCR cDNA molecules to be counted accurately. First-strand cDNA for TCR alpha and beta chains was synthesized from specific primers in the conserved constant-segment region. To control for contamination, each cDNA library was double barcoded with a SMART-Mk sample barcode plus Illumina barcodes. TruSeq adapter sequences and Illumina sample barcodes were added in two successive PCR steps. TCR alpha and beta cDNA libraries were sequenced on the Illumina HiSeq platform with custom primers. The paper's data handling went like this. Unique molecular identifiers were extracted from raw reads with MiGEC, and CDR3 positions were determined with MiXCR. Recombination models were inferred per individual with the repgenHMM and IGoR tools using an EM algorithm. Shared clonotypes were analyzed with the tcR package in R, and sharing was normalized by the product of cloneset sizes. Out-of-frame nonproductive sequences were analyzed to study raw recombination free of thymic and clonal selection effects. The raw public data were reprocessed by TCRdb itself: fastp quality trimming at Q25, MiXCR clonotype calling, in-frame beta chains only. Rows with a matching CDR3 protein are joined into one entry that keeps the most common DNA and genes. TCRdb, rather than the study authors, made the V and J calls. The sample includes some 760,000 distinct CDR3 sequences, with around a sixth observed a single time. Under 15% of the sample rests with the top ten.

As for this clonotype: What this receptor recognizes is not known. Within one base of it there is no much larger clone, and no base qualities were kept.

The full study reports these points: Conclusions relied on cross-sectional statistical analysis, since the same donors could not be followed over many years. Recombination models systematically underestimated out-of-frame TCR alpha sharing in monozygotic twins but agreed with sharing between unrelated individuals. Zero-insertion analyses could be partly confounded by invariant T cells such as MAIT and iNKT, though diverse VJ usage argued against such confounding for most clonotypes. Fewer insertions were carried by abundant cord blood beta clonotypes, a similar but weaker trend appeared in young adult naive repertoires, and no such trend appeared in memory repertoires. A weaker excess of twin sharing was found in beta out-of-frame sequences because the signal-to-noise ratio was lowered by fewer shared sequences. Compared with coincidental sharing between unrelated individuals, out-of-frame TCR alpha sequences shared between twins had an excess of sequences with low generation probability.

Counted from cysteine to phenylalanine, this CDR3 has 15 amino acids. Solely the CDR3 DNA is kept, with 45 bases framed from the first base. The germline V gene yields SGHTA for CDR1 and FQGNSA for CDR2. Trimming removed 3 bases from V and 6 bases from J; the gene matches leave 8 bases unexplained. Every donor in the study was a healthy Caucasian. Three pairs of female monozygotic twins, all aged roughly 18 to 30 years, were included in the twin cohort. RNA for TCR libraries was isolated from peripheral blood mononuclear cells. This sample also belongs to another study, concerning T cells expressing NK-cell markers. Drawing on the second study: In sorted CD3+CD56+NKG2C+, CD3+CD56+NKG2C- and CD3+CD56-NKG2C+ T-cell subsets from several donors, TCR beta-chain repertoires were profiled. Among the eight sequenced donors, only one was HCMV-seronegative, while the other seven were HCMV-seropositive. In several experiments an anti-gammadeltaTCR antibody was added to restrict sorting to alphabetaTCR-expressing T cells. In over 5 donors, the dominant CD3+CD56+NKG2C+ clonotypes were among the top 10 CD8+ clonotypes and accounted for roughly 1.0-7.5% of CD8+ T cells. Those dominant clonotypes were again the most abundant among CD3+CD56-NKG2C+ cells in several donors, at roughly 25-65%. Whether the expanded NKG2C-expressing T cell clones were specific for HCMV antigens remained unclear. All eight donors whose samples were sequenced were randomly selected healthy volunteers, three of them men and five women. To determine HCMV serostatus, a commercial ELISA kit was used to detect HCMV-specific IgG in serum. For over five donors, unsorted PBMC were also used to sequence bulk peripheral blood T-cell repertoires. MIGEC was used to demultiplex reads and group the reads by UMI, and MiTCR was used to assemble and quantify clonotypes. To remove erroneous sequences, TCR cDNA sequences were retained only when supported by two or more reads. The tcR package was used for downstream repertoire analysis, and clonotypes were matched across fractions by CDR3 nucleotide sequence plus V segment. Antigen specificity was annotated against VDJdb with VDJmatch, allowing one amino acid substitution in CDR3.

Sequenced sample: PBMCs. The V and J genes are TRBV7-2 and TRBJ2-3; TRBD2 fits 8 bases in the junction. The clonotype originates from a woman under 30 in good health. The nucleotide sequence reads TGTGCCAGCAGCTTGACCAGCGGGAGTTCGGATACGCAGTATTTT. Its translation is CASSLTSGSSDTQYF.